These 19 T cell receptor beta chains came from one sample sequenced in a study of response to subunit inactivated influenza vaccine. TCRdb recomputed calls from the RT-PCR reads with MiXCR, one row per CDR3 protein. The repertoire holds almost 600,000 distinct CDR3 sequences, 14% seen once, with around 10% in the top ten. The sequencing here drew on PBMCs from blood, taken 12 days after vaccination. These receptors originate from a man aged 50 or older who received an inactivated influenza vaccine.

Many counts were recorded for this clonotype. The gene calls are TRBV12-3 or TRBV12-4 and TRBJ1-5; TRBD1 is a possible D gene (6 bases). The CDR3 totals 14 residues. Trimming cost V 8 bases and J 4 bases, with 15 bases left between them. The CDR3 region has the DNA TGTGCCAGCGGTCCCGACAGGAAAAATCAGCCCCAGCATTTT. This encodes CASGPDRKNQPQHF.

A few counts support this clonotype. As DNA, the CDR3 is TGCAGTGCTGAGAGGGGGGCTTACGAGCAGTACTTC. Encoded protein: CSAERGAYEQYF. The V call is TRBV20-1, the J call TRBJ2-7; D could derive from TRBD1 or TRBD2 (6 bases each). Germline CDR1 DFQATT, CDR2 SNEGSKA (reference sequence). Trimming left V 5 bases short and J 4 bases short, with 12 bases between. This CDR3 has 12 amino acids.

With respect to this clonotype: At one of its ends the junction is not consistent with the germline gene, which may arise from a read error. The chain is built from TRBV28 and TRBJ2-7, with TRBD1 matching over 7 bases. The CDR3 sequence is 15 residues long. Germline CDR1 MDHEN, CDR2 SYDVKM. CDR3 region: CASSFSLGDSPPLDF. CDR3 nucleotide sequence: TGTGCCAGCAGTTTCTCCTTAGGGGACAGTCCTCCTCTAGACTTC.

This clonotype appeared a few times. This sequence joins TRBV5-1 and TRBJ2-3; TRBD1 or TRBD2 may be the D gene (5 bases each). V dropped 8 bases and J dropped 4 bases, with 17 bases sitting between them. Germline loops: CDR1 SGHRS, CDR2 YFSETQ. CDR3 length: 14 residues. In DNA, the CDR3 is TGCGCCAGTTCCCGGGACCCCGGCGCAGATACGCAGTATTTT. Translated: CASSRDPGADTQYF.

This clonotype has a count of ten or more. One end of the junction does not line up with germline, which may come from a read error. The CDR3 sequence is CASSLAGTGIYEQYF. DNA of the CDR3: TGTGCCAGCAGCTTGGCCGGGACAGGGATTTACGAGCAGTACTTC. The chain has TRBV5-1 and TRBJ2-7; the match to TRBD1 covers 9 bases. Germline lookup yields CDR1 SGHRS and CDR2 YFSETQ. CDR3 size: 15 residues.

The rearrangement uses TRBV6-2 or TRBV6-3 and TRBJ2-6, with D hard to call. The CDR3 sequence is 14 residues long. CDR1 is MNHEY, CDR2 SVGEGT, per germline. V was clipped by 10 bases and J by 0 bases, with 10 bases between them. DNA of the CDR3: TGTGCCACCTACAAGGACTCTGGGGCCAACGTCCTGACTTTC. It yields the protein CATYKDSGANVLTF.

This clonotype has a handful of counts. A junction boundary mismatches the germline segment, possibly from a read error. This chain uses TRBV20-1 with TRBJ2-5; no definite D call. From germline, CDR1 is DFQATT and CDR2 SNEGSKA (reference sequence). This CDR3 has 9 amino acids. CDR3 in DNA: TGCAGTGCTAAGGGCACCCCGTACTTC. Protein product: CSAKGTPYF.

This clonotype has only a few counts. The chain combines TRBV7-2 with TRBJ2-2, with 10 bases fitting TRBD2. Germline CDR1 is SGHTA and CDR2 is FQGNSA. CDR3 length equals 17 residues. The ends lost 1 base at V and 2 bases at J; junction bases unmatched: 4. CDR3 in amino acids: CASSLVSGGVNTGELFF. CDR3 coding DNA: TGTGCCAGCAGCTTAGTGAGCGGGGGGGTTAACACCGGGGAGCTGTTTTTT.

The chain has TRBV11-1 and TRBJ2-1; TRBD2 agrees at 8 bases. The V segment lost 1 base and the J segment 5 bases; nucleotides outside the gene matches: 4. Per germline, CDR1 SGHAT and CDR2 FQDESV (reference sequence). The CDR3 runs 15 residues. CDR3 residues: CASSLDSGIHNEQFF. As DNA, the CDR3 is TGTGCCAGCAGCTTAGATAGCGGGATACACAATGAGCAGTTCTTC.

CDR3 in amino acids: CASSMDFYTQYF. In DNA form, the CDR3 reads TGTGCCAGCAGCATGGACTTCTATACGCAGTATTTT. The chain employs TRBV7-9 and TRBJ2-3, with a tentative D call TRBD2 (5 bases). Germline CDR1 and CDR2: SEHNR and FQNEAQ (reference sequence). The CDR3 consists of 12 residues. V was pared by 5 bases and J by 7 bases, with 10 bases between.

This clonotype was picked up a small number of times. This chain uses TRBV5-6 with TRBJ2-3; D is unresolved. Trimming shortened V by 3 bases and J by 1 base, and 9 bases separated the two germline ends. The CDR3 extends over 14 amino acids. Germline values: CDR1 SGHDT, CDR2 YYEEEE. The CDR3 is CASSSGWGTDTQYF. The DNA of the CDR3 is TGTGCCAGCAGCTCCGGGTGGGGCACAGATACGCAGTATTTT.

In this sample, this clonotype turned up a few times. V and J are TRBV18 and TRBJ2-1; 10 bases line up with TRBD1. Germline loops: CDR1 KGHSH, CDR2 LQKENI. CDR3 size: 15 residues. V trimming: 4 bases; J trimming: 6 bases; junction bases outside the gene matches: 6. The CDR3: CASSLRQGAGNEQFF. DNA for the CDR3: TGTGCCAGCTCACTGAGACAGGGGGCAGGCAATGAGCAGTTCTTC.

This clonotype was seen only a few times. The V and J genes are TRBV27 and TRBJ2-7; 10 bases are a match to TRBD2. Germline V gene lookup returns CDR1 MNHEY and CDR2 SMNVEV (reference sequence). The CDR3 extends over 14 amino acids. V lost 10 bases to trimming and J lost 2 bases; unmatched junction nucleotides: 8. The CDR3 DNA follows: TGTGCCAACACGACTAGCGGGTCACCCTACGAGCAGTACTTC. Translated, it gives CANTTSGSPYEQYF.

V is TRBV4-1 and J is TRBJ1-1; D gene uncertain. V was clipped by 4 bases and J by 2 bases, with 11 bases between them. CDR1 is MGHRA, CDR2 YSYEKL, per germline. The CDR3 has 14 amino acids. CDR3 amino acids: CASSPGGTNTEAFF. The DNA of the CDR3 is TGCGCCAGCAGCCCAGGTGGAACAAACACTGAAGCTTTCTTT.

The gene calls are TRBV6-1 and TRBJ2-7; D call uncertain. CDR1 MNHNS and CDR2 SASEGT come from the germline V gene. Trimming stripped 1 base from V and 7 bases from J, with 8 bases between. The CDR3 totals 12 residues. CDR3 nucleotide sequence: TGTGCCAGCAGTGAAGTGGACGCGGAGCAGTACTTC. Its protein is CASSEVDAEQYF.

J is TRBJ2-3 and V is TRBV28, with D uncertain. CDR3 size: 13 residues. Germline V gene data show CDR1 as MDHEN and CDR2 as SYDVKM. V was trimmed by 3 bases and J by 3 bases, leaving 7 bases between them. For the CDR3, the DNA is TGTGCCAGCAGTTTTACTATTACAGATACGCAGTATTTT. Protein: CASSFTITDTQYF. Looking up the rest from reference TRBV28 and TRBJ2-3 gives the full variable domain: DVKVTQSSRYLVKRTGEKVFLECVQDMDHENMFWYRQDPGLGLRLIYFSYDVKMKEKGDIPEGYSVSREKKERFSLILESASTNQTSMYLCASSFTITDTQYFGPGTRLTVL.

The CDR3 sequence: CASSLRRENTGELFF. CDR3 bases: TGTGCCAGCAGCTTGCGGAGAGAGAACACCGGGGAGCTGTTTTTT. The V gene is TRBV5-4, the J gene TRBJ2-2; D is ambiguous. The V end lost 1 base, the J end lost 1 base, and 8 bases lay between the germline ends. The CDR3 is made up of 15 amino acids. Germline lookup yields CDR1 SGHNT and CDR2 YYREEE (reference sequence).

This clonotype was recorded a few times. V is TRBV6-2 or TRBV6-3 and J is TRBJ1-5; tentative D call: TRBD1 (6 bases). Germline CDR1 MNHEY, CDR2 SVGEGT. V lost 2 bases, J lost 2 bases, and 13 bases lay in between. The CDR3 spans 16 residues. CDR3 sequence (DNA): TGTGCCAGCAGTTACCGAGGACAGATAGGCAATCAGCCCCAGCATTTT. Translated: CASSYRGQIGNQPQHF.

The CDR3 loop reads CASSLDVASGGAYTQYF. The CDR3, as DNA: TGTGCCAGCAGCTTGGATGTAGCTAGCGGGGGGGCGTATACGCAGTATTTT. The chain employs TRBV5-4 and TRBJ2-3; 12 bases are a match to TRBD2. The CDR3 length is 17 residues. Germline CDR1 is SGHNT and CDR2 is YYREEE (reference sequence). The V and J ends lost 0 bases and 7 bases, in that order; junction bases with no gene match: 9.